This TCR beta chain appears in the sequencing data of a study of neoadjuvant anti-PD-1 for oral cavity cancer. Trimming stripped 0 bases from V and 2 bases from J, with 10 bases between. This CDR3 spans 15 amino acids. Germline V gene lookup returns CDR1 MNHEY and CDR2 SVGAGI. Findings of the study overall: Non-responders to neoadjuvant nivolumab had significantly more clonal PBMC T cells than responders.

Worth noting for this clone: Its antigen remains unidentified.

Sequencing used immunoSEQ multiplex PCR; TCRdb keeps in-frame clones, though not all of them. The sample consists of more than 50,000 clones, around 85% of them appearing once. The sequencing used PBMCs, collected before nivolumab (anti-PD-1) treatment. The gene calls are TRBV6-5 and TRBJ1-2; no clear D. The clonotype comes from a person aged 35-79 years with oral cavity squamous cell carcinoma. The CDR3 DNA sequence: TGTGCCAGCAGTTACTCGAGAGGGAGCAACTATGGCTACACCTTC. This encodes CASSYSRGSNYGYTF.